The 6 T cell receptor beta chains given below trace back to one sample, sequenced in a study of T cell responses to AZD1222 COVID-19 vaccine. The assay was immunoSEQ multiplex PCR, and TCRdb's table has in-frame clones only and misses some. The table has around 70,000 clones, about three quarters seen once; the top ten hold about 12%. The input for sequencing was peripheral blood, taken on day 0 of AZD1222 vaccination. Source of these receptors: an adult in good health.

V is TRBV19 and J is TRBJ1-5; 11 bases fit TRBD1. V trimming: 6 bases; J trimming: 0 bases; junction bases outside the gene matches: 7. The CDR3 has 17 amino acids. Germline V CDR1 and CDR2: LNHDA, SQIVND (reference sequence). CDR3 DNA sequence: TGTGCCAGTAGGCCGGGACAGGGGGTACATAGCAATCAGCCCCAGCATTTT. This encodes CASRPGQGVHSNQPQHF.

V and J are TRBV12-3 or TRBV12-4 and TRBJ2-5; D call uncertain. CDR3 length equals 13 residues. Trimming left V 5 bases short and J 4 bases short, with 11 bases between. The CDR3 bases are TGTGCCAGCAGTCCACAGTCGGGAGAGACCCAGTACTTC. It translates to CASSPQSGETQYF.

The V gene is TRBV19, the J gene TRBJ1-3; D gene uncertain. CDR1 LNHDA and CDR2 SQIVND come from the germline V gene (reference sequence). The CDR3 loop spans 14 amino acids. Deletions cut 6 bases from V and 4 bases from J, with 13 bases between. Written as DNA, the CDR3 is TGTGCCAGTAGCCCCAGTGGCAGCGGAAACACCATATATTTT. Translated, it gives CASSPSGSGNTIYF.

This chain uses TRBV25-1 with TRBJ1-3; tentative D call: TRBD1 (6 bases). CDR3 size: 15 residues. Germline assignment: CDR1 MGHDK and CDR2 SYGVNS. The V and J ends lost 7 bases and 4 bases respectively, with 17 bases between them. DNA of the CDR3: TGTGCCAGCACCCAAACAGGGATCCTCGGAAACACCATATATTTT. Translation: CASTQTGILGNTIYF. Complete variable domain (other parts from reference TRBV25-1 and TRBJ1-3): EADIYQTPRYLVIGTGKKITLECSQTMGHDKMYWYQQDPGMELHLIHYSYGVNSTEKGDLSSESTVSRIRTEHFPLTLESARPSHTSQYLCASTQTGILGNTIYFGEGSWLTVV.

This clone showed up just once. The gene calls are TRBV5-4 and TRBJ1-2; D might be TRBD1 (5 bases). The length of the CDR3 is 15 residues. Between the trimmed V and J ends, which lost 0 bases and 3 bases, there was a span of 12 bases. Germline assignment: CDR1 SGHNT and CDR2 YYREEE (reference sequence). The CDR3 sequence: CASSLEAGSYYGYTF. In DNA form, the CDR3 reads TGTGCCAGCAGCTTGGAAGCAGGGAGCTACTATGGCTACACCTTC.

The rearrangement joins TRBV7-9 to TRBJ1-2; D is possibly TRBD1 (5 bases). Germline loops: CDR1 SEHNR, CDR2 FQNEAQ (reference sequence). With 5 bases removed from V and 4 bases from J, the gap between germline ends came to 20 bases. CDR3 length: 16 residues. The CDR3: CASSPHGTGKAYGYTF. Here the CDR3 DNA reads TGTGCCAGCAGCCCGCATGGCACAGGCAAAGCCTATGGCTACACCTTC.